This T cell receptor (beta chain) comes out of a study of blood T cell repertoires in COVID-19. Study summary: Collection of acute and convalescent COVID-19 samples took place in the United States, Italy and Spain.

CDR3 length: 14 amino acids. CDR1 and CDR2 (germline): MNHEY, SVGAGI. The V gene lost 5 bases and the J gene lost 1 base, with 11 bases spanning the gap. Data came from immunoSEQ multiplex PCR; TCRdb stores just in-frame clones and leaves some out. This sample has under 200,000 clones, with about four fifths found just once. V is TRBV6-5 and J is TRBJ1-2; D is unclear. The TCR sequence derives from a woman older than 75 with acute or convalescent COVID-19. Sequencing was performed on peripheral blood. CDR3 protein: CASSPEYYNYGYTF. As DNA, the CDR3 is TGTGCCAGCAGTCCGGAGTACTATAACTATGGCTACACCTTC.